Listed below are T cell receptor beta chains from one sample, sequenced in a study of T cells in Graves' hyperthyroidism and ophthalmopathy. MiXCR, applied by TCRdb to the multiplex PCR reads, yields one record per CDR3 protein. The sample holds 700,000 to 850,000 distinct CDR3 sequences, approximately 40% seen once. The sample taken for sequencing was blood. The source of these receptors is a woman between 40 and 55 years old with Graves' hyperthyroidism. Both conserved end residues are part of each CDR3. A D gene is named only where the DNA matches it firmly. Clone size, where shown, is once, few, many, or a class for clones that have expanded.

V gene	clone size	D gene	J gene	CDR3 protein	CDR3 DNA
TRBV29-1	NA	NA	TRBJ2-7	CSVERGNYEQYF	TGCAGCGTTGAGCGAGGGAATTACGAGCAGTACTTC
TRBV10-3	many	NA	TRBJ2-5	CAISGGRAGQETQYF	TGTGCCATCAGTGGTGGCAGGGCCGGACAAGAGACCCAGTACTTC
TRBV9	few	NA	TRBJ1-1	CASSPRGGGAAEAFF	TGTGCCAGCAGCCCTCGAGGGGGGGGCGCGGCTGAAGCTTTCTTT
TRBV10-1	many	NA	TRBJ2-2	CASKGSTGELFF	TGCGCCAGCAAAGGATCCACCGGGGAGCTGTTTTTT
TRBV10-3	NA	NA	TRBJ1-2	CAISEQGNGYTF	TGTGCCATCAGTGAGCAGGGAAACGGCTACACCTTC
TRBV29-1	many	TRBD1	TRBJ2-7	CSVEFGTAYEQYF	TGCAGCGTTGAATTCGGGACAGCTTACGAGCAGTACTTC
TRBV7-6	many	NA	TRBJ2-5	CASSLEPGARETQYF	TGTGCCAGCAGCTTAGAACCGGGGGCCAGGGAGACCCAGTACTTC
TRBV7-9	many	TRBD1	TRBJ1-1	CASLSTGTGEAFF	TGTGCCTCGCTCTCGACCGGGACAGGGGAAGCTTTCTTT
TRBV29-1	few	TRBD1	TRBJ1-1	CSVLIGGEGEAFF	TGCAGCGTTCTCATAGGGGGCGAGGGTGAAGCTTTCTTT
TRBV5-5	many	NA	TRBJ2-7	CASSLVGSEQYF	TGTGCCAGCAGCTTGGTGGGATCCGAGCAGTACTTC
TRBV9	few	NA	TRBJ1-1	CASSVEQLNTEAFF	TGTGCCAGCAGCGTAGAACAGCTGAACACTGAAGCTTTCTTT
TRBV7-9	few	NA	TRBJ2-2	CASSLDGGANTGELFF	TGTGCCAGCAGCTTAGACGGGGGCGCGAACACCGGGGAGCTGTTTTTT
TRBV5-6	many	NA	TRBJ1-5	CASSSDHNQPQHF	TGTGCCAGCAGCTCGGACCACAATCAGCCCCAGCATTTT
TRBV7-9	NA	NA	TRBJ2-5	CASSSGLPQETQYF	TGTGCCAGCAGCTCAGGACTTCCTCAAGAGACCCAGTACTTC
TRBV20-1	NA	TRBD2	TRBJ2-7	CSADSTSGIYEQYF	TGCAGTGCTGATTCCACTAGCGGGATCTACGAGCAGTACTTC
TRBV5-1	few	NA	TRBJ1-4	CASSLGRGIGEKLFF	TGCGCCAGCAGCTTGGGACGAGGGATTGGTGAAAAACTGTTTTTT
TRBV10-3	few	TRBD1	TRBJ2-5	CAISEGTEDETQYF	TGTGCCATCAGTGAGGGGACAGAGGATGAGACCCAGTACTTC
TRBV7-2	NA	NA	TRBJ1-2	CASSSNPGTDLYGYTF	TGTGCCAGCAGCTCTAATCCAGGGACGGACTTATATGGCTACACCTTC
TRBV7-2	NA	TRBD1	TRBJ1-6	CASSYLGGGGSDNSPLHF	TGTGCCAGCAGTTACCTAGGAGGAGGGGGCTCCGATAATTCACCCCTCCACTTT
TRBV25-1	NA	TRBD1	TRBJ2-5	CASSDTGVETQYF	TGTGCCAGCAGTGACACAGGGGTAGAGACCCAGTACTTC
TRBV7-2	NA	TRBD1	TRBJ2-7	CASRLGQGSFYEQYF	TGTGCCAGCAGACTTGGACAGGGGTCATTCTACGAGCAGTACTTC
TRBV10-1	few	NA	TRBJ1-5	CASSDRQQPQHF	TGCGCCAGCAGTGATAGACAACAGCCCCAGCATTTT
TRBV12-3/TRBV12-4	many	NA	TRBJ1-2	CASTPRAMGGYTF	TGTGCCAGCACCCCCCGAGCCATGGGGGGCTACACCTTC
TRBV7-8	many	NA	TRBJ1-2	CASSSSSGTPWGYTF	TGTGCCAGCAGCTCCTCCTCCGGGACCCCTTGGGGCTACACCTTC
TRBV12-3/TRBV12-4	NA	NA	TRBJ1-4	CASSFEGRLFF	TGTGCCAGCAGTTTCGAGGGAAGACTGTTTTTT
TRBV12-3/TRBV12-4	many	TRBD1	TRBJ1-2	CASSLEGGGNYGYTF	TGTGCCAGCAGTTTAGAAGGGGGCGGTAACTATGGCTACACCTTC
TRBV7-2	many	NA	TRBJ2-5	CASSLGTDQETQYF	TGTGCCAGCAGCTTAGGGACCGATCAAGAGACCCAGTACTTC
TRBV6-5	few	NA	TRBJ2-7	CASSYSSAGGRRMQYF	TGTGCCAGCAGTTACTCATCGGCTGGAGGGAGGAGAATGCAGTACTTC
TRBV29-1	once	NA	TRBJ2-3	CSVESWAPDTQYF	TGCAGCGTTGAGTCATGGGCGCCAGATACGCAGTATTTT
TRBV11-2	NA	NA	TRBJ1-6	CASSSPSKYNSPLHF	TGTGCCAGCAGCTCCCCGAGCAAATATAATTCACCCCTCCACTTT
TRBV4-1	few	TRBD1	TRBJ1-2	CASSQVQGDYGHTF	TGCGCCAGCAGCCAAGTACAGGGGGACTATGGCCACACCTTC
TRBV7-2	NA	NA	TRBJ2-7	CASSSAGAAGGMQYF	TGTGCCAGCAGTTCCGCAGGGGCCGCTGGCGGTATGCAGTACTTC
TRBV12-3/TRBV12-4	NA	NA	TRBJ2-5	CASTGDEETQYF	TGTGCCAGCACCGGGGACGAAGAGACCCAGTACTTC
TRBV4-1	NA	NA	TRBJ1-1	CASSQGREGKNTEAFF	TGCGCCAGCAGCCAGGGCAGGGAGGGAAAGAACACTGAAGCTTTCTTT
TRBV10-3	few	NA	TRBJ1-5	CASSFLPYRQVGQPQHF	TGTGCCAGCAGTTTTCTTCCCTACAGACAGGTAGGGCAGCCCCAGCATTTT
TRBV12-3/TRBV12-4	NA	NA	TRBJ2-1	CASSRERDEQFF	TGTGCCAGCAGCCGGGAGAGGGATGAGCAGTTCTTC
TRBV7-9	many	NA	TRBJ1-2	CASSLSRVRGYTF	TGTGCCAGCAGCTTATCACGGGTCCGGGGCTACACCTTC
TRBV20-1	many	TRBD2	TRBJ2-5	CSVPGLAGVETQYF	TGCAGTGTTCCGGGACTAGCGGGGGTGGAGACCCAGTACTTC
TRBV29-1	many	NA	TRBJ1-1	CSVSDSSDQPAFF	TGCAGCGTTTCCGACAGCTCCGATCAACCGGCTTTCTTT
TRBV25-1	NA	NA	TRBJ2-1	CASSWLLNEQFF	TGTGCCAGCAGTTGGCTCCTCAATGAGCAGTTCTTC
TRBV6-5	many	TRBD1	TRBJ1-5	CASRPWDSKGPQHF	TGTGCCAGCAGGCCTTGGGACAGCAAGGGGCCCCAGCATTTT
TRBV5-4	many	NA	TRBJ1-5	CASSLVPGQPQHF	TGTGCCAGCAGCTTGGTTCCAGGGCAGCCCCAGCATTTT
TRBV10-3	few	NA	TRBJ1-1	CASRPVPTVGGEAFF	TGTGCCAGCAGACCCGTACCAACGGTCGGGGGTGAAGCTTTCTTT
TRBV10-3	many	TRBD1	TRBJ2-5	CAISGTGLSGTQYF	TGTGCCATCAGTGGGACAGGGCTTAGTGGGACCCAGTACTTC
TRBV10-3	NA	NA	TRBJ1-5	CAISEGQRGNQPQHF	TGTGCCATCAGCGAGGGGCAGAGAGGGAATCAGCCCCAGCATTTT
TRBV20-1	many	NA	TRBJ2-5	CSANGLGGGEETQYF	TGCAGTGCAAACGGGTTGGGGGGCGGCGAAGAGACCCAGTACTTC
TRBV20-1	NA	TRBD2	TRBJ2-5	CSARPSLAGKETQYF	TGCAGTGCTAGGCCCTCCCTAGCGGGGAAAGAGACCCAGTACTTC
TRBV7-8	many	NA	TRBJ2-7	CASSLGQRLYEQYF	TGTGCCAGCAGCTTAGGGCAGCGGTTATACGAGCAGTACTTC
TRBV5-6	many	NA	TRBJ2-5	CASSRVLQETQYF	TGTGCCAGCAGCCGGGTCCTCCAAGAGACCCAGTACTTC
TRBV7-8	many	TRBD1	TRBJ1-2	CASSSQTGGAFGYGYTF	TGTGCCAGCAGCTCACAGACAGGGGGCGCTTTTGGCTATGGCTACACCTTC
TRBV10-3	NA	TRBD2	TRBJ2-3	CAISNTGGDTQYF	TGTGCCATCAGTAATACGGGGGGAGATACGCAGTATTTT
TRBV14	many	NA	TRBJ1-3	CASSRSDYTIYF	TGTGCCAGCAGCCGCAGCGACTACACCATATATTTT
TRBV10-3	NA	NA	TRBJ1-1	CASSRIGAEWEDTEAFF	TGTGCCAGCAGTCGCATTGGGGCAGAATGGGAGGACACTGAAGCTTTCTTT
TRBV11-2	few	NA	TRBJ1-1	CASSHSTRGFTEAFF	TGTGCCAGCAGCCATTCCACCCGGGGGTTCACTGAAGCTTTCTTT